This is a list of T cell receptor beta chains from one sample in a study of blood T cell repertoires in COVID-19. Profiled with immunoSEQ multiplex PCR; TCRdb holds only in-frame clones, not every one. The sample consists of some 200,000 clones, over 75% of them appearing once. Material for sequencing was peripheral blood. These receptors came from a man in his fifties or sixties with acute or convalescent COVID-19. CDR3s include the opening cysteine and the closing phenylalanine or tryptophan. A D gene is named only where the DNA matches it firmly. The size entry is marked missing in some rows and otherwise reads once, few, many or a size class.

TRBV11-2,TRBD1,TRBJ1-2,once,TGTGCCAGCAGCCCGAGACAGGGGGCGTACTATGGCTACACCTTC,CASSPRQGAYYGYTF
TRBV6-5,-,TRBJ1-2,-,TGTGCCACCACTAATGGCTATGGCTACACCTTC,CATTNGYGYTF
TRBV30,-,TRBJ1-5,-,TGTGCCTGGAGTGCTGGGGGGGATCAGCCCCAGCATTTT,CAWSAGGDQPQHF
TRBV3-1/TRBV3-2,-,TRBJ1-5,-,TGTGCCAGCAGCCATTCCGGTGGCAATCAGCCCCAGCATTTT,CASSHSGGNQPQHF
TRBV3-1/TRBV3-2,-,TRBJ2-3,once,TGTGCCAGCAGCCCTCAGGTGGGCACAGATACGCAGTATTTT,CASSPQVGTDTQYF
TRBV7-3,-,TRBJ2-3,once,TGTGCCAGCAGCCCGCAGGCTGTAGGGGGAGATACGCAGTATTTT,CASSPQAVGGDTQYF
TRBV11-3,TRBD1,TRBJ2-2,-,TGTGCCAGCAGCTGGGACAGGGGGTTGGGGGTACCCGGGGAGCTGTTTTTT,CASSWDRGLGVPGELFF
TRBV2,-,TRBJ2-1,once,TGTGCCAGCAGCCCTCCCAGAGAGCAGTTCTTC,CASSPPREQFF
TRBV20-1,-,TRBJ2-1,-,TGCAGTGCTAGCGTCGATGAGCAGTTCTTC,CSASVDEQFF
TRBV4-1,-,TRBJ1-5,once,TGCGCCAGCAGCCAAGATGGCGGGGGGAGGTTTCGCAATCAGCCCCAGCATTTT,CASSQDGGGRFRNQPQHF
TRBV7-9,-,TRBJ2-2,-,TGTGCCAGCAGCGTATTACTGGGGGGAACCGGGGAGCTGTTTTTT,CASSVLLGGTGELFF
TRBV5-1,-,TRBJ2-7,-,TGCGCCAGCAGCATACTAACAGGGAGCTACGAGCAGTACTTC,CASSILTGSYEQYF
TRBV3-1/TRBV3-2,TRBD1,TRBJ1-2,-,TGTGCCAGCAGCCAAGGGACAGGGGCCATCTATGGCTACACCTTC,CASSQGTGAIYGYTF
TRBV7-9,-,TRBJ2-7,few,TGTGCCAGCAGCCCCTCGGAGGGGGCCAGCGAGCAGTACTTC,CASSPSEGASEQYF
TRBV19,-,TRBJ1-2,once,TGTGCCAGTAACGCCCGGGTTGCCAACTATGGCTACACCTTC,CASNARVANYGYTF
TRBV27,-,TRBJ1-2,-,TGTGCCAGCAGTTCTTGGGCGGGACCTAACTATGGCTACACCTTC,CASSSWAGPNYGYTF
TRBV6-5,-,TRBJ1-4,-,TGTGCCAGCAGTTACACGACTAACAGGGAGGAAAAACTGTTTTTT,CASSYTTNREEKLFF
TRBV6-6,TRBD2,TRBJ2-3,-,TGTGCCAGCAGTTTGAGCGGGGGGGGGCCCCCAGATACGCAGTATTTT,CASSLSGGGPPDTQYF
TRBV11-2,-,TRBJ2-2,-,TGTGCCAGCAGCTTAGGGGAGTGGGCCGGGGAGCTGTTTTTT,CASSLGEWAGELFF
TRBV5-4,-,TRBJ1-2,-,TGTGCCAGCAGCTTGGACAGGAACTATGGCTACACCTTC,CASSLDRNYGYTF
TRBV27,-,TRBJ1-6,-,TGTGCCAGCAGTATGGGGGGGAGCTCCTATAATTCACCCCTCCACTTT,CASSMGGSSYNSPLHF
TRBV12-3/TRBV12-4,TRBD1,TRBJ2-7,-,TGTGCCACGCGGACAGGGGGCGGGGAGCAGTACTTC,CATRTGGGEQYF
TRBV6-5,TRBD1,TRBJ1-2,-,TGTGCCAGCAGTCGGACAGGACGGGGTGGCTACACCTTC,CASSRTGRGGYTF
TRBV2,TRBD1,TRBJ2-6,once,TGTGCCAGCAGGAAGGGACAGCCGCTCTCTGGGGCCAACGTCCTGACTTTC,CASRKGQPLSGANVLTF
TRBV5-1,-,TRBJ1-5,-,TGCGCCAGCAGCTTGGCCGGGGGGCCCAATCAGCCCCAGCATTTT,CASSLAGGPNQPQHF
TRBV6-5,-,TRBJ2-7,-,TGTGCCAGCAGTTACTCAACAGGGAGTGAGCAGTACTTC,CASSYSTGSEQYF
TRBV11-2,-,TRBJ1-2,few,TGTGCCAGCAGCCGGACAGCTAACTATGGCTACACCTTC,CASSRTANYGYTF
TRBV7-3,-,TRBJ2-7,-,TGTGCCAGCAGCTTATTCAGGGGTGAAGAGCAGTACTTC,CASSLFRGEEQYF
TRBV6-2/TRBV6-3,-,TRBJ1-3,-,TGTGCCAGCAGTGACAGGCGCTCTGGAAACACCATATATTTT,CASSDRRSGNTIYF
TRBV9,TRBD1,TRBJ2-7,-,TGTGCCAGCAGCCCATCCGGGACAGGGGGCTACTACGAGCAGTACTTC,CASSPSGTGGYYEQYF
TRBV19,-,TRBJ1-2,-,TGTGCCAGTAGTGAAACCCGGGACTATGGCTACACCTTC,CASSETRDYGYTF
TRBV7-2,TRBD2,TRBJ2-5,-,TGTGCCAGCAGTGCGGGGAGGGGCCAGGAGACCCAGTACTTC,CASSAGRGQETQYF
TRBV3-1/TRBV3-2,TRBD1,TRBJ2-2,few,TGTGCCAGCAGTCTATGGACAGGGGGCAACACCGGGGAGCTGTTTTTT,CASSLWTGGNTGELFF
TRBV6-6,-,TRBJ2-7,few,TGTGCCAGCAGTTTCCCACACAGGGGAGGCAGCGAGCAGTACTTC,CASSFPHRGGSEQYF
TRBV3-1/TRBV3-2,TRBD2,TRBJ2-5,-,TGTGCCAGCAGCCAGGGGACTAGCCGGGAGACCCAGTACTTC,CASSQGTSRETQYF
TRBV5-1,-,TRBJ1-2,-,TGCGCCAGCAGCTTGGTCCCAGAAACTAACTATGGCTACACCTTC,CASSLVPETNYGYTF
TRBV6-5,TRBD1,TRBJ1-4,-,TGTGCCAGCAGCGCCGACAGGGCAACTAATGAAAAACTGTTTTTT,CASSADRATNEKLFF
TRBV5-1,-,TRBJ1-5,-,TGCGCCAGCAGCCCCCTGGGTCGGGGCAATCAGCCCCAGCATTTT,CASSPLGRGNQPQHF
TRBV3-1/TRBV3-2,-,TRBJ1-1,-,TGTGCCAGCAATTCTGTGAACACTGAAGCTTTCTTT,CASNSVNTEAFF